These 21 T cell receptor beta chains came from one sample sequenced in a study of shared clonotypes between healthy human individuals. Here immunoSEQ multiplex PCR was the method, and the copy in TCRdb shows in-frame clones only, minus some. The table shows some 1 million clones, with around four fifths occurring only once. Sequenced: memory CD4+ T cells sorted from blood. Stated subset: CD45RA-negative fraction. The receptors stem from a man younger than 35 in good health.

This clone has a single count. The chain recombines TRBV25-1 with TRBJ2-7, with a possible D match to TRBD1 (6 bases). CDR3 length: 14 residues. The V and J ends lost 2 bases and 4 bases respectively, with 12 bases between them. Germline V lookup: CDR1 MGHDK, CDR2 SYGVNS. Written as DNA, the CDR3 is TGTGCCAGCAGTGAACCCCAGGGGCCGTACGAGCAGTACTTC. This encodes CASSEPQGPYEQYF.

The rearrangement joins TRBV5-1 to TRBJ2-1; TRBD1 aligns across 9 bases. Losses at the gene ends were 0 bases for V and 4 bases for J; bases not matched to a gene: 11. The CDR3 sequence is 18 residues long. Germline V gene data show CDR1 as SGHRS and CDR2 as YFSETQ. The CDR3 spells CASSLGPSGQGFYNEQFF. The CDR3 bases are TGCGCCAGCAGCTTGGGTCCGTCGGGACAGGGATTTTACAATGAGCAGTTCTTC. The entire variable domain, with the rest obtained from reference TRBV5-1 and TRBJ2-1, is as follows: KAGVTQTPRYLIKTRGQQVTLSCSPISGHRSVSWYQQTPGQGLQFLFEYFSETQRNKGNFPGRFSGRQFSNSRSEMNVSTLELGDSALYLCASSLGPSGQGFYNEQFFGPGTRLTVL.

This chain connects TRBV11-3 to TRBJ2-3, with no clear D. There are 13 residues in the CDR3. Germline CDR1 reads SGHNT; CDR2 reads YENEEA. The germline V and J ends were trimmed by 5 bases and 3 bases, with 9 bases remaining between them. CDR3 sequence reads: CASSLSNTDTQYF. CDR3 DNA sequence: TGTGCCAGCAGCCTTTCAAATACAGATACGCAGTATTTT.

This chain connects TRBV6-5 to TRBJ1-3, with D unclear. V was trimmed by 0 bases and J by 0 bases, leaving 9 bases between them. The CDR3 is 16 amino acids. The germline CDR1 and CDR2 sequences are MNHEY and SVGAGI. Here the CDR3 DNA reads TGTGCCAGCAGTTACTCCTTGCTCAACTCTGGAAACACCATATATTTT. Translating it yields CASSYSLLNSGNTIYF.

This clone was detected only a few times. V is TRBV27 and J is TRBJ2-5; 11 nucleotides agree with TRBD2. This CDR3 is built from 16 residues. In germline, CDR1 is MNHEY, CDR2 SMNVEV (reference sequence). The J segment lost 2 bases and the V segment lost 5 bases, leaving 7 bases of the junction unmatched. CDR3 sequence (DNA): TGTGCCAGCAGTATCACCGGGACTAGCGGACAAGAGACCCAGTACTTC. It yields the protein CASSITGTSGQETQYF.

The chain combines TRBV30 with TRBJ1-5; a possible D gene is TRBD1 (5 bases). V was cut by 0 bases and J by 3 bases, with 15 bases left in between. The length of the CDR3 is 16 residues. Per the germline V gene, CDR1 is GTSNPN and CDR2 is SVGIG (reference sequence). CDR3 sequence: CAWSVVRGANNQPQHF. CDR3 nucleotide sequence: TGTGCCTGGAGTGTAGTGCGAGGGGCCAACAATCAGCCCCAGCATTTT.

This sequence joins TRBV10-3 and TRBJ1-5; D call uncertain. The CDR3 is 14 residues long. V shed 2 bases and J shed 2 bases, with 7 bases lying between them. CDR1 is ENHRY, CDR2 SYGVKD, per germline. The CDR3 bases are TGTGCCATCAGTGAGGGCATGGGCAATCAGCCCCAGCATTTT. Translation gives CAISEGMGNQPQHF.

The rearrangement joins TRBV10-2 to TRBJ2-1, with 9 positions matching TRBD2. The J segment lost 7 bases and the V segment lost 2 bases, leaving 6 bases of the junction unmatched. The CDR3 has 15 amino acids. Looked up from germline, CDR1 is WSHSY and CDR2 is SAAADI. This CDR3 is CASSEPREGRNEQFF. The CDR3, as DNA: TGCGCCAGCAGTGAGCCGCGGGAGGGACGTAATGAGCAGTTCTTC.

This chain uses TRBV7-8 with TRBJ1-6; no clear D. V was clipped by 5 bases and J by 10 bases, with 15 bases between them. From germline, CDR1 is SGHVS and CDR2 FQNEAQ. The CDR3 has 14 amino acids. The CDR3 DNA sequence: TGTGCCAGCAGCCCGCGGGAGGGTGAATCACCCCTCCACTTT. Translated, it gives CASSPREGESPLHF. Complete variable domain (other parts from reference TRBV7-8 and TRBJ1-6): GAGVSQSPRYKVAKRGQDVALRCDPISGHVSLFWYQQALGQGPEFLTYFQNEAQLDKSGLPSDRFFAERPEGSVSTLKIQRTQQEDSAVYLCASSPREGESPLHFGNGTRLTVT.

This chain links TRBV28 with TRBJ2-7, with 7 bases aligning to TRBD1. Germline loops: CDR1 MDHEN, CDR2 SYDVKM. There are 15 residues in the CDR3. Trimming at V came to 5 bases and at J to 6 bases, leaving 13 bases not matched to a gene. The CDR3 sequence: CASSGHTGATSEQYF. For the CDR3, the DNA is TGTGCCAGCAGTGGACACACAGGGGCAACCTCCGAGCAGTACTTC.

The rearrangement joins TRBV7-2 to TRBJ1-2; D is ambiguous. This CDR3 contains 14 residues. Trimming shortened V by 1 base and J by 1 base, and 7 bases separated the two germline ends. The germline CDR1 and CDR2 sequences are SGHTA and FQGNSA. The CDR3 loop is CASSLGRGNYGYTF. CDR3 nucleotides: TGTGCCAGCAGCTTAGGGCGGGGTAACTATGGCTACACCTTC.

The gene calls are TRBV27 and TRBJ2-3; D is possibly TRBD2 (6 bases). CDR3 length: 21 amino acids. V gave up 6 bases and J gave up 3 bases, with 34 bases separating them. Germline CDR1 MNHEY, CDR2 SMNVEV (reference sequence). The CDR3 spells CASSRLRSGERATTGTDTQYF. The CDR3 DNA is TGTGCCAGCAGCCGACTCAGGTCCGGGGAGCGGGCCACTACTGGGACAGATACGCAGTATTTT.

This clone was found once. This chain links TRBV12-5 with TRBJ2-4, with 7 nucleotides matching TRBD1. Germline V gene data show CDR1 as LGHNT and CDR2 as FRNRAP. After removal of 2 bases from V and 1 base from J, the junction contained 8 bases not matched to a gene. The CDR3 is made up of 17 amino acids. The CDR3 reads CASGLYGTDAAKNIQYF. DNA of the CDR3: TGTGCTAGTGGTTTGTACGGGACAGACGCTGCCAAAAACATTCAGTACTTC.

The chain uses TRBV7-9 and TRBJ2-1; D is uncertain. The CDR3 is made up of 12 amino acids. From germline, CDR1 is SEHNR and CDR2 FQNEAQ (reference sequence). V was shortened by 1 base and J by 9 bases, with 7 bases between the two germline ends. CDR3 loop: CASSLELGEQFF. CDR3 coding DNA: TGTGCCAGCAGCTTAGAGCTCGGTGAGCAGTTCTTC. Full variable domain (missing parts from reference TRBV7-9 and TRBJ2-1): DTGVSQNPRHKITKRGQNVTFRCDPISEHNRLYWYRQTLGQGPEFLTYFQNEAQLEKSRLLSDRFSAERPKGSFSTLEIQRTEQGDSAMYLCASSLELGEQFFGPGTRLTVL.

The chain recombines TRBV19 with TRBJ1-6; possible D gene TRBD1, 6 bases. Germline V gene lookup returns CDR1 LNHDA and CDR2 SQIVND (reference sequence). The CDR3 runs 15 residues. V was clipped by 8 bases and J by 6 bases, with 17 bases between them. Written as DNA, the CDR3 is TGTGCCAGTGGAAGACAGGCACAACCTAATTCACCCCTCCACTTT. It encodes CASGRQAQPNSPLHF.

In regard to this clone: The sample has other DNA sequences that encode this CDR3 too. V usage is TRBV19 and J usage is TRBJ2-7; 8 bases are shared with TRBD1. Germline V gives CDR1 LNHDA, CDR2 SQIVND (reference sequence). The V and J ends lost 4 bases and 3 bases, in that order; junction bases with no gene match: 5. CDR3 length: 14 residues. The CDR3, as DNA: TGTGCCAGTAGTAGCCAGGGGGCGGGCTACGAGCAGTACTTC. Its protein is CASSSQGAGYEQYF. The full variable domain, completed using reference TRBV19 and TRBJ2-7, is DGGITQSPKYLFRKEGQNVTLSCEQNLNHDAMYWYRQDPGQGLRLIYYSQIVNDFQKGDIAEGYSVSREKKESFPLTVTSAQKNPTAFYLCASSSQGAGYEQYFGPGTRLTVT.

The chain combines TRBV30 with TRBJ2-7; 9 bases are shared with TRBD1. Germline V lookup: CDR1 GTSNPN, CDR2 SVGIG (reference sequence). The CDR3 length is 14 residues. The J segment lost 6 bases and the V segment lost 1 base, leaving 7 bases of the junction unmatched. CDR3 coding DNA: TGTGCCTGGAGTGCCCGGACAGGGGATACCGAGCAGTACTTC. Amino acids: CAWSARTGDTEQYF.

The chain uses TRBV19 and TRBJ2-2; D may be TRBD1 (5 bases). Germline V lookup: CDR1 LNHDA, CDR2 SQIVND (reference sequence). V was shortened by 9 bases and J by 4 bases, with 18 bases between the two germline ends. The CDR3 is 15 residues long. CDR3 coding DNA: TGTGCCAGCAACACCCCAGGGTTCGGCACCGGGGAGCTGTTTTTT. Translating it yields CASNTPGFGTGELFF.

This sequence joins TRBV15 and TRBJ2-3, with TRBD2 matching over 7 bases. After removal of 5 bases from V and 7 bases from J, the junction contained 6 bases not matched to a gene. The germline V gene encodes CDR1 LNHNV and CDR2 YYDKDF (reference sequence). The CDR3 contains 13 residues. The CDR3 DNA reads as TGTGCCACCAGCGGCGGGAGTCTAAATACGCAGTATTTT. Protein product: CATSGGSLNTQYF.

This clone was seen only a few times. This chain links TRBV11-2 with TRBJ1-1, with a possible D match to TRBD1 (5 bases). The CDR3 length is 14 residues. Germline CDR1 SGHAT, CDR2 FQNNGV. V lost 4 bases to trimming and J lost 1 base, with 10 bases between them. The CDR3 loop is CASSSITGNTEAFF. The CDR3 DNA reads as TGTGCCAGCAGCTCAATTACAGGGAACACTGAAGCTTTCTTT.

The chain recombines TRBV25-1 with TRBJ2-3; unclear D gene. The CDR3 totals 15 residues. Trimming pared 3 bases from V and 3 bases from J, leaving 13 bases between. Germline V CDR1 and CDR2: MGHDK, SYGVNS. The CDR3 loop is CASSDFTRTTDTQYF. The CDR3 bases are TGTGCCAGCAGTGATTTTACACGGACGACAGATACGCAGTATTTT. Using reference TRBV25-1 and TRBJ2-3 for the parts outside the CDR3, the full variable domain is EADIYQTPRYLVIGTGKKITLECSQTMGHDKMYWYQQDPGMELHLIHYSYGVNSTEKGDLSSESTVSRIRTEHFPLTLESARPSHTSQYLCASSDFTRTTDTQYFGPGTRLTVL.